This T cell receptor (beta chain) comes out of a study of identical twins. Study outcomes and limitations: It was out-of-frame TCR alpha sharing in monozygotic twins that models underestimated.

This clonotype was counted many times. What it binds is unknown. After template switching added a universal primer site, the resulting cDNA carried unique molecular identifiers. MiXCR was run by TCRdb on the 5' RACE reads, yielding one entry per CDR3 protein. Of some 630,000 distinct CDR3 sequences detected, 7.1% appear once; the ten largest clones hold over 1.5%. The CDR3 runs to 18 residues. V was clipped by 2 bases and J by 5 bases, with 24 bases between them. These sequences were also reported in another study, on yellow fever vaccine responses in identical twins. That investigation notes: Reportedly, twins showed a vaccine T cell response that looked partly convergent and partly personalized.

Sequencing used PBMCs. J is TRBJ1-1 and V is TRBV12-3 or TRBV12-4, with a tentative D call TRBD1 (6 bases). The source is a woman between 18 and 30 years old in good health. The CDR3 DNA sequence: TGTGCCAGCAGTTTACCCGGGACGTTGGGGGGCTTGGGTACTGAAGCTTTCTTT. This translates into CASSLPGTLGGLGTEAFF.